The TCR beta chain described here comes from a study of T cells after posttransplantation cyclophosphamide. A word on this clone: As yet, its antigen is unknown.

Study findings and constraints: Recipient CMV seropositivity and CMV reactivation strongly tracked TRB clonality. Donor CD8+ memory clones often dominated recipient blood repertoires at later times. Skin or GI-infiltrating T cells shared few TRB sequences with blood.

V lost 5 bases and J lost 5, with 24 bases in between. CDR1 LGHNT and CDR2 FRNRAP come from the germline V gene. CDR3 length: 17 residues. TCRdb keeps only in-frame clones here, not all; method: immunoSEQ multiplex PCR. This table holds about 47,000 clones, 94% found once. This clonotype originated in a woman under 40 in good health and a related stem cell transplant donor. The chain carries TRBV12-5 and TRBJ2-5; D perhaps matches TRBD1 (6 bases). The material sequenced was PBMCs. The CDR3 loop reads CASGRGSGTGWKETQYF. The CDR3 DNA reads as TGTGCTAGTGGTAGGGGTTCCGGTACAGGGTGGAAGGAGACCCAGTACTTC.